This T cell receptor beta chain was identified during a study of monozygotic twins with inflammatory bowel disease. Regarding the study as a whole: Healthy twins shared more clonotypes with others than IBD patients, most markedly active ones. T cell subtypes were not distinguishable in this analysis.

The CDR3 covers 17 residues. Per germline, CDR1 MNHEY and CDR2 SMNVEV (reference sequence). A remark on this clonotype: Antigen unknown.

TCRdb re-analyzed the 5' RACE reads; it lists each CDR3 protein once, without DNA. The listing contains 300,000 to 350,000 distinct CDR3 sequences. Sequenced material: blood. The TCR comes from a human donor with ulcerative colitis or Crohn's disease, or a healthy co-twin of an affected twin (not recorded which). V is TRBV27 and J is TRBJ1-4; TCRdb indicates TRBD1, and absent DNA this call remains unverified. This CDR3 reads CASSSYMAPTSNEKLFF.